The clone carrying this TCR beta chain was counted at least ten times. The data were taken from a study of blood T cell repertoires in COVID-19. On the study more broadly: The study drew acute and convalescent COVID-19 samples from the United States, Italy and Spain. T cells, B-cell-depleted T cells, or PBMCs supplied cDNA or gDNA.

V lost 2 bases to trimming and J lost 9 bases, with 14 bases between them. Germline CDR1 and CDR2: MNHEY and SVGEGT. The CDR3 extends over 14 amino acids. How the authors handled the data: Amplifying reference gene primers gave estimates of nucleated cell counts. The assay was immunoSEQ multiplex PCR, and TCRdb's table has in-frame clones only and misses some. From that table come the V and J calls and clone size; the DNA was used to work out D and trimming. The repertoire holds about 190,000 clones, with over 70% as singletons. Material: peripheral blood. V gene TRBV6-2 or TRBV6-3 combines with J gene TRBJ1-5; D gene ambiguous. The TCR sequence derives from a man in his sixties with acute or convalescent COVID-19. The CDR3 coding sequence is TGTGCCAGCAGTTACGTGGCAGGTCATTGGCCCCAGCATTTT. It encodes CASSYVAGHWPQHF.